Following are 25 T cell receptor beta chains from one sample sequenced in a study of vaccination and CD4 T cells after COVID-19 (dated by TCRdb to between 2021 and 2024). The treatment or condition label here, explained by the study, means: roughly 11-day PBMC culture with coronavirus spike peptide pools or control peptides (ViraFEST assay). Libraries were made using PCR. The listed sequencing device is Illumina iSeq 100. TCR sequencing of DNA from cultured CD4+ T cells used the Oncomine TCR Beta short-read assay at the Johns Hopkins FTIC core. The raw public data were reprocessed by TCRdb itself: fastp quality trimming at Q25, MiXCR clonotype calling, in-frame beta chains only. Duplicate CDR3 protein sequences are folded into a single record with the most common DNA and genes. For this sample there are roughly 3,900 distinct CDR3 sequences; roughly a fifth appear just once. The ten largest clonotypes hold almost 25% of the sample.

These receptors have no known antigen. What was sequenced was CD4+ T cells from blood, cultured in vitro. The source of these receptors is a human donor who had recovered from COVID-19.

The chain combines TRBV5-1 with TRBJ2-3; D is ambiguous. The length of the CDR3 is 15 residues. Germline CDR1 and CDR2: SGHRS and YFSETQ. The V end lost 0 bases, the J end lost 0 bases, and 8 bases lay between the germline ends. CDR3 DNA: TGCGCCAGCAGCTTGGACCGGCCTAGCACAGATACGCAGTATTTT. Residues: CASSLDRPSTDTQYF. Complete variable domain (other parts from reference TRBV5-1 and TRBJ2-3): KAGVTQTPRYLIKTRGQQVTLSCSPISGHRSVSWYQQTPGQGLQFLFEYFSETQRNKGNFPGRFSGRQFSNSRSEMNVSTLELGDSALYLCASSLDRPSTDTQYFGPGTRLTVL.

The rearrangement links TRBV7-8 to TRBJ2-5; no definite D call. Germline CDR1 is SGHVS and CDR2 is FQNEAQ. V was pared by 5 bases and J by 3 bases, with 7 bases between. The CDR3 runs to 12 residues. Here the CDR3 DNA reads TGTGCCAGCAGCCCGACGGAAGAGACCCAGTACTTC. It yields the protein CASSPTEETQYF.

In its sample, this clonotype is medium-sized (0.01 to 0.1%). The chain uses TRBV2 and TRBJ2-1; D possibly corresponds to TRBD2 (6 bases). The V end lost 1 base, the J end lost 4 bases, and 17 bases lay between the germline ends. The CDR3 covers 17 residues. Per the germline V gene, CDR1 is SNHLY and CDR2 is FYNNEI. The CDR3 bases are TGTGCCAGCAGTGAAGATCAGTGGGGGGAGCTATACAATGAGCAGTTCTTC. Amino acid sequence: CASSEDQWGELYNEQFF.

This clonotype is medium-sized in the sample. An end of the junction does not agree with germline; a read error may underlie this. V usage is TRBV7-7 and J usage is TRBJ2-2; D call uncertain. CDR3 size: 13 residues. Germline V gives CDR1 SSHAT, CDR2 FNYEAQ (reference sequence). CDR3 sequence: CASSLSPAGELFF. DNA of the CDR3: TGTGCTAGCAGTTTGAGTCCTGCCGGGGAGCTGTTTTTT.

The chain uses TRBV6-2 or TRBV6-3 and TRBJ1-2; 9 bases match TRBD1. Germline values: CDR1 MNHEY, CDR2 SVGEGT. CDR3 size: 13 residues. V lost 4 bases, J lost 8 bases, and 5 bases stayed unmatched. CDR3 nucleotide sequence: TGTGCCAGCAGTTTAACAGGGGGCAAGGGCTACACCTTC. Encoded protein: CASSLTGGKGYTF.

The DNA of the CDR3 is TGCAGTGCACAAAGCGGGGGGGGAACCGGGGAGCTGTTTTTT. Its translation is CSAQSGGGTGELFF. This chain links TRBV20-1 with TRBJ2-2; 10 nucleotides match TRBD2. V lost 6 bases and J lost 5; bases outside the gene matches: 6. The germline gives CDR1 DFQATT, CDR2 SNEGSKA (reference sequence). The CDR3 loop spans 14 amino acids.

This clonotype was seen only a few times. The CDR3 bases are TGTGCCACCAGCAGAGAAGAGGAAGGGGACACTGAAGCTTTCTTT. Protein sequence: CATSREEEGDTEAFF. V usage is TRBV15 and J usage is TRBJ1-1, with D possibly being TRBD1 (5 bases). Trimming removed 0 bases at V and 3 bases at J, with 11 bases between. The CDR3 is 15 residues long. CDR1 is LNHNV and CDR2 is YYDKDF in the germline V gene (reference sequence).

The gene calls are TRBV18 and TRBJ1-2; D remains ambiguous. Looked up from germline, CDR1 is KGHSH and CDR2 is LQKENI. The CDR3 has 13 residues. V was trimmed by 1 base and J by 3 bases, leaving 6 bases between them. CDR3 in DNA: TGTGCCAGCTCACCACAAACGGACTATGGCTACACCTTC. This encodes CASSPQTDYGYTF.

This clonotype was observed a few times. The chain has TRBV6-1 and TRBJ1-6; D remains unclear. Germline V gene sequence: CDR1 MNHNS, CDR2 SASEGT. The CDR3 length is 14 residues. Trimming left V 6 bases short and J 0 bases short, with 6 bases between. The CDR3, as DNA: TGTGCCAGCAGGGGTAGCTCCTATAATTCACCCCTCCACTTT. Its protein is CASRGSSYNSPLHF.

This clonotype has only a few counts. The chain has TRBV11-3 and TRBJ1-6; 7 nucleotides line up with TRBD1. The CDR3 length is 13 residues. Germline V CDR1 and CDR2: SGHNT, YENEEA. Germline trimming cut 5 bases from V and 7 bases from J; bases unmatched to any gene: 2. This chain's CDR3 is CASSTDRNSPLHF. CDR3 coding DNA: TGTGCCAGCAGCACGGACAGGAATTCACCCCTCCACTTT.

This clonotype came up a few times. The V gene is TRBV19, the J gene TRBJ1-6; 8 positions agree with TRBD1. Germline V lookup: CDR1 LNHDA, CDR2 SQIVND (reference sequence). The junction had 11 bases not matched to a gene; V was cut back by 10 bases and J by 0 bases. This CDR3 is built from 17 residues. The CDR3 here is CATAGQDRNSYNSPLHF. The CDR3 DNA reads as TGTGCCACTGCGGGACAGGATAGAAACTCCTATAATTCACCCCTCCACTTT.

This chain joins TRBV6-5 and TRBJ2-2; 9 nucleotides match TRBD1. Germline V gives CDR1 MNHEY, CDR2 SVGAGI. The V gene end was trimmed by 1 base and the J gene end by 3 bases; junction bases not matched to a gene: 6. This CDR3 is built from 17 residues. CDR3 in DNA: TGTGCCAGCAGTTACTTTCCGGACAGGGGAGACACCGGGGAGCTGTTTTTT. Amino acids: CASSYFPDRGDTGELFF.

The V call is TRBV20-1, the J call TRBJ2-5, with 12 bases matching TRBD2. The CDR3 has 15 residues. The junction had 4 bases not matched to a gene; V was cut back by 3 bases and J by 2 bases. Germline V lookup: CDR1 DFQATT, CDR2 SNEGSKA (reference sequence). For the CDR3, the DNA is TGCAGTGCTAGTACTAGCGGGGGGCTACAAGAGACCCAGTACTTC. Its protein is CSASTSGGLQETQYF.

To note about this clonotype: The germline gene is not matched at one end of the junction; a read error may be the cause. The chain recombines TRBV12-3 or TRBV12-4 with TRBJ1-3; 8 nucleotides align to TRBD1. The CDR3 covers 13 residues. In DNA, the CDR3 is TGTGCCGGCAGATGGACAGGGGGAAACACCATATATTTT. It is translated as CAGRWTGGNTIYF.

The J gene is TRBJ1-1, the V gene TRBV14; D gene uncertain. The V gene lost 1 base and the J gene lost 1 base, with 13 bases spanning the gap. Germline V CDR1 and CDR2: SGHDN, FVKESK. The CDR3 spans 16 residues. CDR3 bases: TGTGCCAGCAGCCAAGTAGGGAAGGGAAGGAACACTGAAGCTTTCTTT. Its protein product is CASSQVGKGRNTEAFF.

This clonotype was recorded a few times. The rearrangement uses TRBV7-9 and TRBJ1-2, with D perhaps TRBD1 (6 bases). Per germline, CDR1 SEHNR and CDR2 FQNEAQ (reference sequence). This CDR3 contains 14 residues. The V and J ends lost 1 base and 2 bases respectively, with 8 bases between them. The CDR3 region is CASSLEGDNYGYTF. DNA of the CDR3: TGTGCCAGCAGCTTAGAGGGGGACAACTATGGCTACACCTTC. Using reference TRBV7-9 and TRBJ1-2 for the parts outside the CDR3, the full variable domain is DTGVSQNPRHKITKRGQNVTFRCDPISEHNRLYWYRQTLGQGPEFLTYFQNEAQLEKSRLLSDRFSAERPKGSFSTLEIQRTEQGDSAMYLCASSLEGDNYGYTFGSGTRLTVV.

The sample holds a few counts of this clonotype. The chain has TRBV12-2 and TRBJ1-2; the table gives TRBD1 as D, unverified against the DNA. TRBV12-2 is designated a pseudogene. This CDR3 comprises 18 residues. DNA for the CDR3: TGTGCAAGTCGCTTAAGCGCGACAAGGGGGCGGATGTTCTATGGCTACACCTTC. Its translation is CASRLSATRGRMFYGYTF.

The gene calls are TRBV12-5 and TRBJ2-3; unclear D gene. CDR3 length: 12 amino acids. Germline V gives CDR1 LGHNT, CDR2 FRNRAP. The V gene lost 7 bases and the J gene lost 0 bases, with 5 bases spanning the gap. The CDR3 region is CASASSTDTQYF. DNA of the CDR3: TGTGCTAGTGCCTCTAGCACAGATACGCAGTATTTT.

This rearrangement joins TRBV9 to TRBJ1-2, with D maybe TRBD1 (5 bases). The CDR3 length is 13 residues. With 0 bases removed from V and 8 bases from J, the gap between germline ends came to 11 bases. Germline values: CDR1 SGDLS, CDR2 YYNGEE. CDR3 amino acids: CASSVGGGEGYTF. The CDR3 DNA reads as TGTGCCAGCAGCGTAGGGGGGGGGGAGGGCTACACCTTC.

The chain links TRBV7-6 to TRBJ2-5, with 11 bases matching TRBD2. Losses at the gene ends were 1 base for V and 2 bases for J; bases not matched to a gene: 0. This CDR3 is built from 15 residues. CDR1 and CDR2 from the germline V gene are SGHVS and FNYEAQ. The CDR3 spells CASSLGLAGQETQYF. The CDR3 DNA follows: TGTGCCAGCAGCTTAGGACTAGCGGGGCAAGAGACCCAGTACTTC.

This clonotype is categorized as medium-sized. The chain couples TRBV6-1 to TRBJ2-2; the D gene is possibly TRBD1 (6 bases). This CDR3 region has 12 residues. Germline assignment: CDR1 MNHNS and CDR2 SASEGT. The V gene lost 10 bases and the J gene lost 4 bases, with 10 bases spanning the gap. The CDR3 reads CATARGTGELFF. Written as DNA, the CDR3 is TGTGCCACCGCCAGGGGCACCGGGGAGCTGTTTTTT.

This clonotype was observed a few times. The chain links TRBV7-9 to TRBJ1-2; D unresolved. Trimming shortened V by 4 bases and J by 6 bases, and 6 bases separated the two germline ends. Germline-derived CDR1 and CDR2 are SEHNR and FQNEAQ (reference sequence). This CDR3 is 11 amino acids long. The CDR3 DNA is TGTGCCAGCAGCTGGGAGCATGGCTACACCTTC. Translated, it gives CASSWEHGYTF. Drawing the rest from reference TRBV7-9 and TRBJ1-2, the complete variable domain is DTGVSQNPRHKITKRGQNVTFRCDPISEHNRLYWYRQTLGQGPEFLTYFQNEAQLEKSRLLSDRFSAERPKGSFSTLEIQRTEQGDSAMYLCASSWEHGYTFGSGTRLTVV.

By share, this clonotype ranks as medium-sized. The CDR3 DNA is TGCAGTGCTAGAGACCCGGGACTATGGGATGAGCAGTTCTTC. This translates into CSARDPGLWDEQFF. The chain employs TRBV20-1 and TRBJ2-1; 7 bases are shared with TRBD2. The CDR3 consists of 14 residues. Germline V lookup: CDR1 DFQATT, CDR2 SNEGSKA (reference sequence). Unmatched junction bases numbered 7, after V lost 0 bases and J lost 8 bases.

The rearrangement uses TRBV9 and TRBJ1-1; the D gene is possibly TRBD1 (6 bases). CDR1 is SGDLS, CDR2 YYNGEE, per germline. V shed 0 bases and J shed 2 bases, with 11 bases lying between them. The CDR3 is 15 amino acids. The CDR3: CASSVVDSGNTEAFF. CDR3 bases: TGTGCCAGCAGCGTAGTGGACAGCGGTAACACTGAAGCTTTCTTT.

The chain has TRBV5-1 and TRBJ1-6; perhaps TRBD1 as D (5 bases). V lost 1 base to trimming and J lost 4 bases, with 18 bases between them. CDR3 length: 18 amino acids. CDR1 SGHRS and CDR2 YFSETQ come from the germline V gene. The CDR3 DNA reads TGCGCCAGCAGCTTGACACAGTTCCCAGGGCGGTATAATTCACCCCTCCACTTT. This codes for CASSLTQFPGRYNSPLHF.